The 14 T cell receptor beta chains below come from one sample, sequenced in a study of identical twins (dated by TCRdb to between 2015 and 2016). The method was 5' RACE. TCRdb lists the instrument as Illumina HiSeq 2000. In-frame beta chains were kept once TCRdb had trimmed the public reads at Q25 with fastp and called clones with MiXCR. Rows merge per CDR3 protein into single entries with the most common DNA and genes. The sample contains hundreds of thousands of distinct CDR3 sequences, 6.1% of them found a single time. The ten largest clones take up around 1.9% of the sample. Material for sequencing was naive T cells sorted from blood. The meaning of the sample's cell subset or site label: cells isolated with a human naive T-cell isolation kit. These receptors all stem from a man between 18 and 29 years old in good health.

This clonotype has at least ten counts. As DNA, the CDR3 is TGCAGCGTTGTGGGGGACAGGTTTACCGGGGAGCTGTTTTTT. This codes for CSVVGDRFTGELFF. The J gene is TRBJ2-2, the V gene TRBV29-1; 8 nucleotides line up with TRBD1. The CDR3 has 14 residues. V lost 4 bases, J lost 5 bases, and 6 bases stayed unmatched. Germline V lookup: CDR1 SQVTM, CDR2 ANQGSEA.

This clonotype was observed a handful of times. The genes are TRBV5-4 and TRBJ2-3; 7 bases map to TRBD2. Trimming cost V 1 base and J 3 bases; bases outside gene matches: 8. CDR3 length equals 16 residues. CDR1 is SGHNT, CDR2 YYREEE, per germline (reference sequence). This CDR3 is CASSLTFGRTTDTQYF. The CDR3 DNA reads TGTGCCAGCAGCTTGACTTTCGGGAGGACTACAGATACGCAGTATTTT.

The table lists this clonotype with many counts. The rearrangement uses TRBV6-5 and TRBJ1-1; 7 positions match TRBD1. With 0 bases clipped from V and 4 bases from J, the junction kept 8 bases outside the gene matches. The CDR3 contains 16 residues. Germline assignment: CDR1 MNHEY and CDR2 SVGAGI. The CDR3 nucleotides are TGTGCCAGCAGTTACTCTCAACAGGGGTTGAGCACTGAAGCTTTCTTT. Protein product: CASSYSQQGLSTEAFF.

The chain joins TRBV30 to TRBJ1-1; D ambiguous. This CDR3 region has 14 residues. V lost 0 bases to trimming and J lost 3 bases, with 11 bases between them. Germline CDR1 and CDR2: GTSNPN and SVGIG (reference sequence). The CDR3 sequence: CAWSVSRRDTEAFF. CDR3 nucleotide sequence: TGTGCCTGGAGTGTCTCCAGGAGAGACACTGAAGCTTTCTTT.

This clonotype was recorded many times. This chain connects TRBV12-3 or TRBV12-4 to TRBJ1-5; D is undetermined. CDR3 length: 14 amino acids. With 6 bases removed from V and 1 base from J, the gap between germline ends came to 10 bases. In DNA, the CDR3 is TGTGCCAGCAGCCGCGGAGGGAGCAATCAGCCCCAGCATTTT. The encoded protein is CASSRGGSNQPQHF.

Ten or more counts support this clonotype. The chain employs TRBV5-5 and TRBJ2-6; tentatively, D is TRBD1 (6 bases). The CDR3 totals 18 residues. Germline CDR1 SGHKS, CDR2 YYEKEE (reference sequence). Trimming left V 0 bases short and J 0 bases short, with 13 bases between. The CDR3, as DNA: TGTGCCAGCAGCTTGGGGCCAGGGGTGAACTCTGGGGCCAACGTCCTGACTTTC. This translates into CASSLGPGVNSGANVLTF. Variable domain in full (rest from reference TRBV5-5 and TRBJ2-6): DAGVTQSPTHLIKTRGQQVTLRCSPISGHKSVSWYQQVLGQGPQFIFQYYEKEERGRGNFPDRFSARQFPNYSSELNVNALLLGDSALYLCASSLGPGVNSGANVLTFGAGSRLTVL.

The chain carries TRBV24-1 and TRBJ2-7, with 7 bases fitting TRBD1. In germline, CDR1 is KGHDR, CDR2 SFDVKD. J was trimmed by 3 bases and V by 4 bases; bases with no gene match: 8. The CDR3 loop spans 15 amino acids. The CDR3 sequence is CATSDPGQSVYEQYF. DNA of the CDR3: TGTGCCACCAGTGACCCGGGACAGTCGGTCTACGAGCAGTACTTC.

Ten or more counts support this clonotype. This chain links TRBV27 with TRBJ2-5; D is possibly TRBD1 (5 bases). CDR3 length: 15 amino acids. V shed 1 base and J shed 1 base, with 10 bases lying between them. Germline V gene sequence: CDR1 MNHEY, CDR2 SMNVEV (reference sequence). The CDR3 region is CASSLYGAVQETQYF. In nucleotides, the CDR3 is TGTGCCAGCAGTTTATATGGGGCAGTCCAAGAGACCCAGTACTTC.

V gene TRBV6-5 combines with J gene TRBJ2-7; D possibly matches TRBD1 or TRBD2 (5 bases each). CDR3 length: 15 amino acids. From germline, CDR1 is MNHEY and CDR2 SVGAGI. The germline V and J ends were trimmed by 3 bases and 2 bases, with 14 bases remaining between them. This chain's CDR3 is CASSYSRDGAYEQYF. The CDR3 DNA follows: TGTGCCAGCAGTTATTCCCGGGACGGCGCCTACGAGCAGTACTTC.

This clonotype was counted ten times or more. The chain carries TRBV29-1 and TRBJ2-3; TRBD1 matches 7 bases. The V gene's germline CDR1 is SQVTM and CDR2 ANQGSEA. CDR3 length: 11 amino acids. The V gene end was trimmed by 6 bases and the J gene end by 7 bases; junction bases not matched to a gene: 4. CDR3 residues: CSVKQGHTQYF. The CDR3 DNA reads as TGCAGCGTGAAACAGGGGCATACGCAGTATTTT.

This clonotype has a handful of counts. The CDR3 DNA sequence: TGTGCCTGGAGTAGTGGGATGGGCACTGAAGCTTTCTTT. This codes for CAWSSGMGTEAFF. The genes are TRBV30 and TRBJ1-1; no reliable D call. V lost 2 bases to trimming and J lost 4 bases, with 11 bases between them. CDR1 is GTSNPN and CDR2 is SVGIG in the germline V gene (reference sequence). The CDR3 sequence is 13 residues long.

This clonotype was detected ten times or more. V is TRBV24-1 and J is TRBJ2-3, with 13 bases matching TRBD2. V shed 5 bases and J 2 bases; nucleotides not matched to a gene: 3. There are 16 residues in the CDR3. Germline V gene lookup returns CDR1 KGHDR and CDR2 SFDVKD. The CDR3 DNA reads TGTGCCACCAGTGCGGGACTAGCGGGGCCCACAGATACGCAGTATTTT. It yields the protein CATSAGLAGPTDTQYF.

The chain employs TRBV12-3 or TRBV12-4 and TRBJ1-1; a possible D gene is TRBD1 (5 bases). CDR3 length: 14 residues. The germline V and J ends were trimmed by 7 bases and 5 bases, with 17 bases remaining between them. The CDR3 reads CASKGPGERTEAFF. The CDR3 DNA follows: TGTGCCAGCAAAGGTCCGGGGGAGAGAACTGAAGCTTTCTTT.

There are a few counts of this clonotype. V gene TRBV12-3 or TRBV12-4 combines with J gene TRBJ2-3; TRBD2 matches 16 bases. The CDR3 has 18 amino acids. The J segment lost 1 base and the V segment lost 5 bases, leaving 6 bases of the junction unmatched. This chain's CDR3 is CASSIGTSGRAGTDTQYF. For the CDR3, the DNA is TGTGCCAGCAGTATTGGGACTAGCGGGAGGGCCGGCACAGATACGCAGTATTTT.